These T cell receptor beta chains were read from a single sample in a study of CD8 T cells in Susac syndrome. TCRdb analysed the immunoSEQ multiplex PCR reads with MiXCR anew, one entry per CDR3 protein. The sample includes about 160,000 distinct CDR3 sequences, approximately 93% of them seen just once. Sequencing used CD4+ T cells from PBMCs. The receptors were gathered from a human donor with multiple sclerosis. Each CDR3 is given with its conserved first and last residue. A D gene is named only where the DNA matches it firmly. Size values are once, few and many counts, or a class for expanded clones, and some rows have none.

CDR3aa	CDR3nt	j_gene	v_gene	d_gene	abundance
CASSFHTDTQYF	TGTGCCAGCTCCTTTCACACAGATACGCAGTATTTT	TRBJ2-3	TRBV5-4	-	once
CASSLRQEAYEQYF	TGTGCCAGCAGCCTCAGACAGGAAGCCTACGAGCAGTACTTC	TRBJ2-7	TRBV7-8	-	-
CASGGSRGQETQYF	TGTGCCAGCGGGGGGAGCAGGGGCCAAGAGACCCAGTACTTC	TRBJ2-5	TRBV12-3/TRBV12-4	-	-
CASSQGVGTSNEKLFF	TGCGCCAGCAGCCAAGGCGTCGGGACATCTAATGAAAAACTGTTTTTT	TRBJ1-4	TRBV4-3	-	-
CASSPTSGLYEQYF	TGTGCCAGCAGCCCAACCTCGGGACTTTACGAGCAGTACTTC	TRBJ2-7	TRBV7-8	-	-
CASSYEGTQYF	TGTGCCAGCAGTTACGAGGGGACCCAGTACTTC	TRBJ2-5	TRBV6-5	-	-
CASRSETGGNTEAFF	TGCGCCAGCAGGTCAGAGACAGGCGGGAACACTGAAGCTTTCTTT	TRBJ1-1	TRBV5-1	-	once
CASSPRLGRRSSYEQYF	TGCGCCAGCAGCCCGCGACTGGGACGGAGGAGCTCCTACGAGCAGTACTTC	TRBJ2-7	TRBV4-1	-	-
CATKKRDAPYEQYF	TGTGCCACGAAAAAGCGGGACGCACCCTACGAGCAGTACTTC	TRBJ2-7	TRBV6-5	TRBD2	-
CSARDSYSTETQYF	TGCAGTGCTAGAGATTCGTACTCTACGGAGACCCAGTACTTC	TRBJ2-5	TRBV20-1	-	-
CASSQQVSNTEAFF	TGCGCCAGCAGCCAACAGGTTTCGAACACTGAAGCTTTCTTT	TRBJ1-1	TRBV5-1	-	-
CSARDPEAGTSYEQYF	TGCAGTGCTAGAGATCCCGAAGCGGGAACTTCCTACGAGCAGTACTTC	TRBJ2-7	TRBV20-1	TRBD2	-
CASSIDLAGHILDYEQYF	TGTGCCAGTAGTATTGATCTGGCAGGGCATATTTTAGACTACGAGCAGTACTTC	TRBJ2-7	TRBV19	-	-
CASSPYSNQPQHF	TGTGCCAGCTCACCATATAGCAATCAGCCCCAGCATTTT	TRBJ1-5	TRBV18	-	-
CASSFLRNQPQHF	TGTGCCAGCAGTTTTTTACGCAATCAGCCCCAGCATTTT	TRBJ1-5	TRBV12-3/TRBV12-4	-	-
CATPGQGGSNTGELFF	TGTGCCACTCCGGGACAGGGGGGATCGAACACCGGGGAGCTGTTTTTT	TRBJ2-2	TRBV2	TRBD1	-
CASSKSWDTEAFF	TGTGCCAGCAGTAAGTCTTGGGACACTGAAGCTTTCTTT	TRBJ1-1	TRBV27	-	-
CSAREGTSANEQYF	TGCAGTGCTAGAGAGGGGACTAGCGCCAACGAGCAGTACTTC	TRBJ2-7	TRBV20-1	TRBD2	-
CASSQGEVAEQFF	TGTGCCAGCAGTCAAGGAGAAGTGGCCGAGCAGTTCTTC	TRBJ2-1	TRBV12-3/TRBV12-4	-	-
CASSDQRGGNQPQHF	TGTGCCAGCAGTGATCAGCGGGGAGGGAATCAGCCCCAGCATTTT	TRBJ1-5	TRBV2	-	-
CSADSGQGVSGTEAFF	TGCAGTGCCGATAGTGGGCAGGGAGTGTCTGGAACTGAAGCTTTCTTT	TRBJ1-1	TRBV20-1	-	-
CASMPFRGTGELFF	TGCGCCAGCATGCCCTTTAGGGGGACCGGGGAGCTGTTTTTT	TRBJ2-2	TRBV10-1	-	-
CASSSGTGKDYGYTF	TGTGCCAGCTCTTCAGGGACAGGGAAGGACTATGGCTACACCTTC	TRBJ1-2	TRBV18	TRBD1	-
CASSIDRDTEAFF	TGTGCCAGTAGTATTGACAGGGACACTGAAGCTTTCTTT	TRBJ1-1	TRBV19	TRBD1	-
CSASPPGSEKLFF	TGCAGTGCTAGTCCGCCAGGATCAGAAAAACTGTTTTTT	TRBJ1-4	TRBV20-1	-	-
CASGFGGIGSFSGANVLTF	TGTGCTAGTGGTTTTGGGGGGATAGGGAGCTTCTCTGGGGCCAACGTCCTGACTTTC	TRBJ2-6	TRBV12-5	-	-
CASSLGYPIGYEQYF	TGTGCCAGCAGCTTAGGTTATCCTATTGGCTACGAGCAGTACTTC	TRBJ2-7	TRBV7-9	-	-
CSVGLTGTYEQYF	TGCAGCGTTGGTCTGACAGGAACCTACGAGCAGTACTTC	TRBJ2-7	TRBV29-1	-	-
CASRWDRGSYNEQFF	TGCGCCAGTAGATGGGACAGGGGCTCCTATAATGAGCAGTTCTTC	TRBJ2-1	TRBV10-2	TRBD1	-
CASSEGVAQHF	TGTGCCAGCAGTGAAGGGGTGGCCCAGCATTTT	TRBJ1-5	TRBV6-1	-	-
CASSLAGGEETQYF	TGTGCCAGCAGCTTAGCGGGAGGGGAAGAGACCCAGTACTTC	TRBJ2-5	TRBV11-2	TRBD2	-
CSVRQNSGNTIYF	TGCAGCGTTCGACAGAACTCTGGAAACACCATATATTTT	TRBJ1-3	TRBV29-1	-	once
CAWSGSDQETQYF	TGTGCCTGGAGTGGGTCGGACCAAGAGACCCAGTACTTC	TRBJ2-5	TRBV30	-	-
CSAPLGVAGVPQLYEQYF	TGCAGTGCTCCCTTAGGGGTAGCGGGAGTCCCCCAACTCTACGAGCAGTACTTC	TRBJ2-7	TRBV20-1	TRBD2	-
CASSEDWGPDTQYF	TGTGCCAGCAGTGAAGATTGGGGCCCCGATACGCAGTATTTT	TRBJ2-3	TRBV2	-	-
CASSLQAGAPPNEQYF	TGCGCCAGCAGCTTGCAAGCGGGAGCTCCTCCCAACGAGCAGTACTTC	TRBJ2-7	TRBV5-1	TRBD2	-
CASRDPQETQYF	TGTGCCAGCAGAGACCCCCAAGAGACCCAGTACTTC	TRBJ2-5	TRBV6-6	-	-
CASSQGLPDLATTQYF	TGCGCCAGCAGCCAAGGACTACCGGATCTCGCCACTACGCAGTATTTT	TRBJ2-3	TRBV4-3	-	-
CASSFSVGETQYF	TGTGCCAGCAGCTTTAGCGTTGGAGAGACCCAGTACTTC	TRBJ2-5	TRBV7-2	-	once
CASSKEETSGPTDTQYF	TGTGCCAGCAGCAAAGAGGAGACTAGCGGGCCCACAGATACGCAGTATTTT	TRBJ2-3	TRBV21-1	-	-
CATSDSREVNEQFF	TGTGCCACCAGTGACTCACGAGAAGTAAATGAGCAGTTCTTC	TRBJ2-1	TRBV24-1	-	-
CASSTGAAQNNEQFF	TGCGCCAGCAGTACAGGGGCCGCGCAAAACAATGAGCAGTTCTTC	TRBJ2-1	TRBV10-1	TRBD1	-
CASSPTRLAGGGTQYF	TGTGCCAGCAGCCCCACGAGACTAGCGGGCGGGGGTACGCAGTATTTT	TRBJ2-3	TRBV5-6	TRBD2	-
CASSQDRTSPYEQYF	TGTGCCAGCAGCCAAGATAGGACTAGCCCCTACGAGCAGTACTTC	TRBJ2-7	TRBV3-1	TRBD2	-